This TCR beta chain was sequenced for a study of identical twins. Trimming took 5 bases from V and 4 from J, leaving 17 bases between them. CDR3 length: 16 residues. The germline V gene encodes CDR1 LNHDA and CDR2 SQIVND (reference sequence). Healthy Caucasians provided all donations. Study conclusions and caveats: Weaker excess sharing between twins was seen in beta out-of-frame sequences. Within cord blood, abundant beta clonotypes carried fewer insertions, but memory repertoires showed no such trend.

As to this clonotype: Antigen specificity is unknown.

A template switching step contributed a universal primer site, while unique molecular identifiers were present in the cDNA. TCRdb redid the calling of the 5' RACE reads with MiXCR, one entry per CDR3 protein. Among approximately 530,000 distinct CDR3 sequences listed, approximately 20% were seen once. In addition, the sample was reused for a study of yellow fever vaccine responses in identical twins.

J is TRBJ2-2 and V is TRBV19, with D perhaps matching TRBD2 (6 bases). The sequencing sample was made of CD4+ T cells sorted from blood. This TCR came from a woman aged 18-29 years in good health. The CDR3 DNA is TGTGCCAGTAGTCCCCAACGTAGCGGAGGCACCGGGGAGCTGTTTTTT. Translated: CASSPQRSGGTGELFF.